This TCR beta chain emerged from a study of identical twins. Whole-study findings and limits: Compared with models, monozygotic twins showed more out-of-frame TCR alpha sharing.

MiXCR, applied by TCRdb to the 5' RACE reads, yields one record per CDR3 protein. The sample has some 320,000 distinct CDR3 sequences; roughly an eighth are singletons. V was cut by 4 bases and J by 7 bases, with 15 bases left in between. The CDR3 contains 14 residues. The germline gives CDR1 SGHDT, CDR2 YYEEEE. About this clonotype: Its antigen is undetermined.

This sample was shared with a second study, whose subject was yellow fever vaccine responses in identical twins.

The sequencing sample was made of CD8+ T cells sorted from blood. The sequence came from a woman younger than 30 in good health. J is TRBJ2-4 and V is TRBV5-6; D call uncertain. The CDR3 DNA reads TGTGCCAGCAGCCTGGGAACGGGCTGGAACATTCAGTACTTC. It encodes CASSLGTGWNIQYF. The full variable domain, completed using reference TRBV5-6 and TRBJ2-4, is DAGVTQSPTHLIKTRGQQVTLRCSPKSGHDTVSWYQQALGQGPQFIFQYYEEEERQRGNFPDRFSGHQFPNYSSELNVNALLLGDSALYLCASSLGTGWNIQYFGAGTRLSVL.